This T cell receptor beta chain was recovered during a study of shared clonotypes between healthy human individuals. Per the original methods: Filtering of immunoSEQ junctional sequences could not match full-length read filtering. Profiled with immunoSEQ multiplex PCR; TCRdb holds only in-frame clones, not every one. The DNA was the basis for D and trimming; V, J and clone size are from that table. The sample lists 1.5 million to 2.5 million clones, over 85% occurring once. General study points: Across subsets, estimated richness was generally greater for naive than for memory populations.

The table lists this clone with a few counts. The antigen remains unidentified. Terminally differentiated effector memory CD45RA+ cells were excluded from the naive CD8 cells, which were CD45RO-negative and positively selected for CCR7. The J segment lost 2 bases and the V segment lost 4 bases, leaving 2 bases of the junction unmatched. CDR1 is WNHNN and CDR2 is SYGVQD in the germline V gene (reference sequence). This CDR3 comprises 13 residues. The sequence was obtained from a man aged 18 to 30 in good health. The chain uses TRBV10-1 and TRBJ2-7; 7 bases align to TRBD1. Sequencing was carried out using naive CD8+ T cells sorted from blood. This CDR3 reads CASSAGQPYEQYF. As DNA, the CDR3 is TGCGCCAGCAGTGCGGGACAGCCCTACGAGCAGTACTTC.